The rows below give T cell receptor beta chains drawn from one sample of a study of cytomegalovirus exposure and HLA in healthy donors. Measured with immunoSEQ multiplex PCR; TCRdb has only the in-frame clones, and not every one. Of about 130,000 clones detected, about two thirds appear once; the ten largest clones hold under 5.5%. Sample: PBMCs. The receptor set was obtained from a man aged 60-69 years in good health and CMV-seropositive. The CDR3 runs from the conserved cysteine through the conserved F or W. D genes are given only for firm matches. Size values are once, few and many counts, or a class for expanded clones, and some rows have none.

d_call clone_size j_call v_call cdr3_nt cdr3_aa
. . TRBJ1-3 TRBV7-3 TGTGCCAGCAGCTCGCAGCGTGGAAACACCATATATTTT CASSSQRGNTIYF
. . TRBJ1-6 TRBV5-6 TGTGCCAGCAGCCCGGAGGGGAGTTATAATTCACCCCTCCACTTT CASSPEGSYNSPLHF
TRBD1 . TRBJ1-2 TRBV5-4 TGTGCCAGCAACGACGGGAAGGGGGCCTATGGCTACACCTTC CASNDGKGAYGYTF
. . TRBJ2-7 TRBV29-1 TGCAGCGTCTTTTCCCAGGATCTCTACGAGCAGTACTTC CSVFSQDLYEQYF
TRBD2 once TRBJ2-2 TRBV7-3 TGTGCCAGCAGCCAGAAGGGGACTAGCCTTACCGGGGAGCTGTTTTTT CASSQKGTSLTGELFF
. . TRBJ2-5 TRBV5-4 TGTGCCAGCAGCTTGAGACAGGATGAAGGGACCCAGTACTTC CASSLRQDEGTQYF
. few TRBJ1-4 TRBV29-1 TGCAGCGTTTCCGACGGAGGGTCCAATGAAAAACTGTTTTTT CSVSDGGSNEKLFF
TRBD2 . TRBJ2-7 TRBV28 TGTGCCAGCAGTCCACGGGGCGGGGGGCCCTACGAGCAGTACTTC CASSPRGGGPYEQYF
. once TRBJ2-7 TRBV29-1 TGCAGCGTTGGACCATCTACAGGGATCGAGCAGTACTTC CSVGPSTGIEQYF
. few TRBJ1-1 TRBV7-3 TGTGCCAGCAGCTTAATGGGTGGGCTTGAAGCTTTCTTT CASSLMGGLEAFF